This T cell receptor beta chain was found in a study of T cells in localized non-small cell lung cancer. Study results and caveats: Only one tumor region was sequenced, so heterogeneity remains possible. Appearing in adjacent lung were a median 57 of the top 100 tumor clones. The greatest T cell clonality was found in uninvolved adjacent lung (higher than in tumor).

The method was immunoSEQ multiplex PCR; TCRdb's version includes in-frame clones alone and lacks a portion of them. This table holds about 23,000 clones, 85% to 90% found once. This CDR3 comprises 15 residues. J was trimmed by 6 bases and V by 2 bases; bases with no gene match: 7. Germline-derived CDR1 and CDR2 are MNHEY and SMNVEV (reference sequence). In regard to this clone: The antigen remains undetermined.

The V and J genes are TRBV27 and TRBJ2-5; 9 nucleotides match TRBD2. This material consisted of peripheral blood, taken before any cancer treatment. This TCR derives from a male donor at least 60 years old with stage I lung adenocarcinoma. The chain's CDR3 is CASSLRGTSPKTQYF. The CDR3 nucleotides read TGTGCCAGCAGTTTACGAGGGACTAGCCCCAAGACCCAGTACTTC.